The sequence of this T cell receptor (beta chain) was determined in a study of shared clonotypes between healthy human individuals. TCRdb keeps only in-frame clones here, not all; method: immunoSEQ multiplex PCR. The sample shows roughly 2 million clones, 85% to 95% of them seen only once. This TCR was recovered from a man between 18 and 29 years old in good health. The sequencing sample was made of naive CD4+ T cells sorted from blood. Subset here: CD45RA+ positively selected.

CDR3 nucleotide sequence: TGTGCCAGCAGCCTGAGCTACTATGGCTACACCTTC. Translated: CASSLSYYGYTF. The chain links TRBV5-4 to TRBJ1-2; D is uncertain. The CDR3 contains 12 residues. Germline V gene lookup returns CDR1 SGHNT and CDR2 YYREEE (reference sequence). Trimming shortened V by 4 bases and J by 3 bases, and 7 bases separated the two germline ends.